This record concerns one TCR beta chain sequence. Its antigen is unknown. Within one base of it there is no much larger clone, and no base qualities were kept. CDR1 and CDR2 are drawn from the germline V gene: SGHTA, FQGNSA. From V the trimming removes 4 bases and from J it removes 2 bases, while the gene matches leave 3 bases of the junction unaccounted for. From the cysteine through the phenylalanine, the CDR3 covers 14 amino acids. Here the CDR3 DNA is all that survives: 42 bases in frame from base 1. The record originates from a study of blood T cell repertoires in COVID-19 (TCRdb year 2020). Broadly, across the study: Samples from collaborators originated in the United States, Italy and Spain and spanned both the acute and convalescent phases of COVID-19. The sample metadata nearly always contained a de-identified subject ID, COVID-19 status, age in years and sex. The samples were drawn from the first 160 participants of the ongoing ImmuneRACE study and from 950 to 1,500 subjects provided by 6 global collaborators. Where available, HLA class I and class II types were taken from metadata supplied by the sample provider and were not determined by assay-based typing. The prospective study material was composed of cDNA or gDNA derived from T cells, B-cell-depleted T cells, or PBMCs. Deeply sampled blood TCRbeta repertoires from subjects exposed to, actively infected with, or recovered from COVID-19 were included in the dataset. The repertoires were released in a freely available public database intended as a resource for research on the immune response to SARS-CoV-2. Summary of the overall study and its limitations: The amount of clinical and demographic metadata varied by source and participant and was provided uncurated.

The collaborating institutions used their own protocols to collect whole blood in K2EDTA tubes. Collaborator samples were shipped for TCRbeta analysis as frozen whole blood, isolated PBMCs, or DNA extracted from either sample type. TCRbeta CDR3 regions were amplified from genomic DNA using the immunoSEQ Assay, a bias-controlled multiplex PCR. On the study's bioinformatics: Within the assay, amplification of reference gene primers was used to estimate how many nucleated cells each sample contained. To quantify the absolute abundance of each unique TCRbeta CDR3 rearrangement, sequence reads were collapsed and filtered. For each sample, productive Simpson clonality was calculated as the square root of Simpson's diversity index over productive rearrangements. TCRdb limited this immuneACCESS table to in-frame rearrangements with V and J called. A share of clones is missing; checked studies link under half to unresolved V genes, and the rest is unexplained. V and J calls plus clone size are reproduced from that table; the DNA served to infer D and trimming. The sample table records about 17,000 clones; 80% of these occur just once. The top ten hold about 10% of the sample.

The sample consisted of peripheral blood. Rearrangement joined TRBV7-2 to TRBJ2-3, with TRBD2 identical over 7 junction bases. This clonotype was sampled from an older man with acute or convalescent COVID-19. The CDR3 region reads CASSSRDYTDTQYF. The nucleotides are TGTGCCAGCAGCTCCCGGGACTACACAGATACGCAGTATTTT.